A selection of T cell receptor beta chains follows, all from one sample in a study of beta chain features in type 1 diabetes. Profiling relied on immunoSEQ multiplex PCR, and the TCRdb table lists in-frame clones only, not all of them. The data hold approximately 250,000 clones, with roughly 16% observed a single time. The specimen sequenced was naive CD4+ T cells from blood. The receptors were gathered from a man aged 30-40 years with type 1 diabetes. CDR3s include the opening cysteine and the closing phenylalanine or tryptophan. The order of the fields is clone size, D gene, J gene, V gene, CDR3 protein, CDR3 DNA. A D gene is named only where the DNA matches it firmly. Rows may omit the clone size; those that give it use once, few, many or a size class.

. . TRBJ2-5 TRBV20-1 CSARNKETQYF TGCAGTGCTAGGAATAAGGAGACCCAGTACTTC
few TRBD1 TRBJ2-2 TRBV29-1 CSVAGRGIVTGELFF TGCAGCGTTGCGGGCAGGGGGATTGTCACCGGGGAGCTGTTTTTT
few . TRBJ1-5 TRBV4-1 CASSQDPARPDSNQPQHF TGCGCCAGCAGCCAAGATCCCGCCAGGCCCGATAGCAATCAGCCCCAGCATTTT
few . TRBJ2-7 TRBV28 CASSLQEYEQYF TGTGCCAGCAGTTTACAGGAATACGAGCAGTACTTC
. . TRBJ2-7 TRBV29-1 CSVQEQYGNEQYF TGCAGCGTTCAGGAACAGTATGGAAACGAGCAGTACTTC
few . TRBJ2-5 TRBV29-1 CSVVRGQETQYF TGCAGCGTTGTACGGGGGCAAGAGACCCAGTACTTC
few TRBD2 TRBJ2-5 TRBV7-2 CASSLTSGGETQYF TGTGCCAGCAGCTTGACTAGCGGGGGAGAGACCCAGTACTTC
. . TRBJ1-2 TRBV30 CAWMEGRSYTF TGTGCCTGGATGGAAGGGCGGAGCTACACCTTC
few . TRBJ2-2 TRBV2 CASSTGLLGTGELFF TGTGCCAGCAGTACAGGACTACTGGGAACCGGGGAGCTGTTTTTT
few TRBD2 TRBJ2-1 TRBV27 CASSPPASGKGYNEQFF TGTGCCAGCAGTCCCCCTGCTAGCGGGAAAGGTTACAATGAGCAGTTCTTC
few . TRBJ2-1 TRBV19 CASRDRGGTLHNEQFF TGTGCCAGTAGGGACCGGGGAGGGACACTTCACAATGAGCAGTTCTTC
few . TRBJ2-5 TRBV28 CASTDSGTSKETQYF TGTGCCAGCACCGATTCCGGGACAAGTAAAGAGACCCAGTACTTC
. TRBD1 TRBJ2-5 TRBV7-2 CASSSPDRAQETQYF TGTGCCAGCAGCTCGCCGGACAGGGCTCAAGAGACCCAGTACTTC
few . TRBJ2-2 TRBV14 CASSKMWGGELFF TGTGCCAGCAGCAAAATGTGGGGCGGGGAGCTGTTTTTT
. . TRBJ2-6 TRBV9 CASSVDRNSGANVLTF TGTGCCAGCAGCGTAGACAGGAACTCTGGGGCCAACGTCCTGACTTTC
. TRBD1 TRBJ2-6 TRBV2 CASSTQGATGANVLTF TGTGCCAGCAGTACACAGGGGGCAACTGGGGCCAACGTCCTGACTTTC
. TRBD1 TRBJ2-7 TRBV29-1 CSVGQGVRTPEQYF TGCAGCGTAGGACAGGGAGTTAGAACCCCCGAGCAGTACTTC
. . TRBJ2-7 TRBV10-3 CANRGREADEQYF TGTGCCAACCGTGGCAGGGAGGCCGACGAGCAGTACTTC
few . TRBJ2-7 TRBV7-2 CASSPQALGAQEQYF TGTGCCAGCAGCCCTCAGGCCCTGGGGGCGCAGGAGCAGTACTTC
. . TRBJ2-1 TRBV29-1 CSVDLTGNEQFF TGCAGCGTTGACCTAACAGGGAATGAGCAGTTCTTC
few . TRBJ2-1 TRBV7-9 CASSLGGGTYNEQFF TGTGCCAGCAGCTTAGGCGGCGGTACCTACAATGAGCAGTTCTTC
. . TRBJ2-2 TRBV29-1 CSVGTANTGELFF TGCAGCGTTGGGACGGCGAACACCGGGGAGCTGTTTTTT
few . TRBJ2-1 TRBV6-6 CASRNSGSSYNEQFF TGTGCCAGCAGAAATTCAGGGAGCTCCTACAATGAGCAGTTCTTC
few . TRBJ2-6 TRBV21-1 CASSKQGAQGANVLTF TGTGCCAGCAGCAAACAGGGGGCGCAAGGGGCCAACGTCCTGACTTTC
. . TRBJ2-5 TRBV18 CASSPRQASQETQYF TGTGCCAGCTCACCAAGACAGGCCTCCCAAGAGACCCAGTACTTC
. . TRBJ2-5 TRBV7-2 CASGGGPETQYF TGTGCCAGCGGAGGGGGGCCAGAGACCCAGTACTTC
. . TRBJ2-2 TRBV29-1 CSVGGRWNTGELFF TGCAGCGTTGGCGGCAGGTGGAACACCGGGGAGCTGTTTTTT
few . TRBJ2-3 TRBV4-3 CASSRQADLDTQYF TGCGCCAGCAGCCGTCAGGCAGACTTAGATACGCAGTATTTT
once TRBD1 TRBJ1-5 TRBV29-1 CSVAQGASGNQPQHF TGCAGCGTCGCGCAGGGGGCGTCGGGCAATCAGCCCCAGCATTTT
. . TRBJ1-2 TRBV19 CASSTQASRGYTF TGTGCCAGTAGTACACAGGCCTCCAGGGGCTACACCTTC
. . TRBJ2-5 TRBV10-3 CATRGTVPGRGRETQYF TGTGCCACCCGAGGGACAGTCCCGGGGAGGGGGAGAGAGACCCAGTACTTC
. . TRBJ2-7 TRBV5-4 CASSFDSYEQYF TGTGCCAGCAGCTTTGACAGCTACGAGCAGTACTTC
. . TRBJ2-3 TRBV30 CAWNSGTPRDTQYF TGTGCCTGGAATTCGGGGACACCACGGGATACGCAGTATTTT
few . TRBJ2-5 TRBV9 CASSARGIQETQYF TGTGCCAGCAGCGCCCGGGGGATACAAGAGACCCAGTACTTC
. . TRBJ2-5 TRBV5-1 CASSSGTPGRTQYF TGCGCCAGCAGCTCCGGGACGCCGGGCAGGACCCAGTACTTC
. . TRBJ2-5 TRBV4-1 CASSHPLGDPDRRETQYF TGCGCCAGCAGCCACCCGCTGGGGGACCCAGACAGAAGAGAGACCCAGTACTTC
. . TRBJ1-5 TRBV30 CAWSPGSLNQPQHF TGTGCCTGGTCTCCGGGGTCCCTGAATCAGCCCCAGCATTTT
few . TRBJ2-3 TRBV7-2 CASSFFGTDTQYF TGTGCCAGCAGCTTCTTTGGCACAGATACGCAGTATTTT
. . TRBJ2-5 TRBV9 CASSVGWGQETQYF TGTGCCAGCAGCGTAGGTTGGGGGCAAGAGACCCAGTACTTC
few . TRBJ2-5 TRBV29-1 CSAIQCVGFDATQYF TGCAGCGCCATCCAATGTGTGGGGTTCGATGCGACCCAGTACTTC
. TRBD1 TRBJ2-7 TRBV29-1 CSVRDRSYEQYF TGCAGCGTCAGGGACAGGTCCTACGAGCAGTACTTC
. . TRBJ2-6 TRBV15 CATSSRGSGANVLTF TGTGCCACCAGCTCACGGGGCTCTGGGGCCAACGTCCTGACTTTC
. TRBD1 TRBJ1-1 TRBV30 CAWGDRGLNTEAFF TGTGCCTGGGGGGACAGGGGGCTGAACACTGAAGCTTTCTTT
few TRBD2 TRBJ2-4 TRBV7-8 CASSLVAGGGIQYF TGTGCCAGCAGCTTAGTTGCGGGGGGAGGCATTCAGTACTTC
few TRBD1 TRBJ2-7 TRBV11-1 CASSSTGSYEQYF TGTGCCAGCAGCTCGACAGGGTCCTACGAGCAGTACTTC
. . TRBJ2-1 TRBV30 CAWKAGSYNEQFF TGTGCCTGGAAAGCGGGCTCCTACAATGAGCAGTTCTTC
. . TRBJ2-5 TRBV5-1 CASSPAVVSETQYF TGCGCCAGCAGCCCCGCTGTAGTATCAGAGACCCAGTACTTC
few . TRBJ2-2 TRBV9 CASSVRADWTGELFF TGTGCCAGCAGCGTACGGGCAGATTGGACCGGGGAGCTGTTTTTT
few . TRBJ2-5 TRBV15 CATSRDSWKETQYF TGTGCCACCAGCAGAGATAGCTGGAAAGAGACCCAGTACTTC
. TRBD2 TRBJ2-5 TRBV2 CASSEERLAGNF TGTGCCAGCAGTGAAGAAAGACTAGCTGGGAACTTC
. . TRBJ2-3 TRBV29-1 CSVVSVGSTDTQYF TGCAGCGTTGTGTCTGTCGGTAGCACAGATACGCAGTATTTT
few TRBD1 TRBJ2-5 TRBV29-1 CSVSDRGSETQYF TGCAGCGTCTCAGACAGGGGCTCGGAGACCCAGTACTTC
. . TRBJ2-1 TRBV4-1 CASSQGGRGPRYNEQFF TGCGCCAGCAGCCAAGGAGGGCGGGGGCCCCGTTACAATGAGCAGTTCTTC
. . TRBJ2-1 TRBV14 CASREGSGYNEQFF TGTGCCAGCAGGGAGGGAAGCGGTTACAATGAGCAGTTCTTC
few . TRBJ2-7 TRBV30 CAWSATGYEQYF TGTGCCTGGAGTGCCACAGGGTACGAGCAGTACTTC
few TRBD1 TRBJ2-7 TRBV18 CASSPRDRAYEQYF TGTGCCAGCTCACCTAGGGACAGGGCTTACGAGCAGTACTTC
few . TRBJ2-7 TRBV6-6 CASTEAGSYEQYF TGTGCCAGCACGGAAGCCGGGTCGTACGAGCAGTACTTC
. TRBD1 TRBJ2-3 TRBV29-1 CSVAGQGSTDTQYF TGCAGCGTTGCGGGACAGGGGAGCACAGATACGCAGTATTTT
. . TRBJ1-1 TRBV12-5 CASAPSVSNTEAFF TGTGCTAGTGCCCCCTCGGTCTCCAACACTGAAGCTTTCTTT
. . TRBJ2-5 TRBV30 CAWSRSVSGAQYF TGTGCCTGGAGTCGTAGCGTATCGGGGGCCCAGTACTTC